Below are 8 T cell receptor beta chains sequenced from a single sample in a study of T cell responses to AZD1222 COVID-19 vaccine. Sequencing was performed with immunoSEQ multiplex PCR; in TCRdb, only in-frame clones are kept and a portion is missing. This sample has 130,000 or so clones, with approximately 91% found just once. The sequenced sample was peripheral blood, obtained on day 0 of AZD1222 vaccination. All receptors derive from an adult in good health.

This clone has only one observation. The chain uses TRBV27 and TRBJ2-5; D may be TRBD2 (6 bases). Per the germline V gene, CDR1 is MNHEY and CDR2 is SMNVEV (reference sequence). Trimming stripped 0 bases from V and 0 bases from J, with 17 bases between. This CDR3 is built from 18 residues. This CDR3 is CASSLSPPARGYQETQYF. CDR3 bases: TGTGCCAGCAGTTTATCGCCCCCGGCTCGGGGGTACCAAGAGACCCAGTACTTC.

V usage is TRBV18 and J usage is TRBJ2-5; TRBD2 aligns across 16 bases. There are 19 residues in the CDR3. Trimming at V came to 3 bases and at J to 1 base, leaving 8 bases not matched to a gene. The germline CDR1 and CDR2 sequences are KGHSH and LQKENI. The CDR3 loop reads CASSPPGLAGGPRQETQYF. CDR3 coding DNA: TGTGCCAGCTCACCCCCGGGACTAGCGGGAGGGCCCCGCCAAGAGACCCAGTACTTC.

This clone was found once. This rearrangement joins TRBV6-2 or TRBV6-3 to TRBJ1-5; 9 bases map to TRBD1. The germline gives CDR1 MNHEY, CDR2 SVGEGT. J gave up 3 bases and V 4 bases, and 4 bases lay outside the gene matches. The CDR3 covers 15 residues. CDR3 DNA sequence: TGTGCCAGCAGTTCGGGACAGGGAAACAATCAGCCCCAGCATTTT. The encoded protein is CASSSGQGNNQPQHF.

This sequence joins TRBV6-2 or TRBV6-3 and TRBJ1-6, with TRBD1 identical over 7 bases. The V gene's germline CDR1 is MNHEY and CDR2 SVGEGT. The CDR3 runs to 14 residues. The ends lost 6 bases at V and 7 bases at J; junction bases unmatched: 6. DNA for the CDR3: TGTGCCAGCAGCCCGCGGGACAGCAATTCACCCCTCCACTTT. It is translated as CASSPRDSNSPLHF.

The rearrangement uses TRBV30 and TRBJ1-2; D perhaps matches TRBD1 (6 bases). This CDR3 comprises 15 residues. Germline V gene sequence: CDR1 GTSNPN, CDR2 SVGIG (reference sequence). V lost 1 base, J lost 2 bases, and 14 bases lay in between. The CDR3 DNA reads TGTGCCTGGAGTGCTCTGGGACAACACAACTATGGCTACACCTTC. It specifies CAWSALGQHNYGYTF. The full variable domain, completed using reference TRBV30 and TRBJ1-2, is SQTIHQWPATLVQPVGSPLSLECTVEGTSNPNLYWYRQAAGRGLQLLFYSVGIGQISSEVPQNLSASRPQDRQFILSSKKLLLSDSGFYLCAWSALGQHNYGYTFGSGTRLTVV.

The CDR3 sequence is CASSSSSSRDISYEQYF. As DNA, the CDR3 is TGTGCCAGCAGTTCCTCTTCTTCCCGGGACATCTCCTACGAGCAGTACTTC. The V gene is TRBV27, the J gene TRBJ2-7; tentatively, D is TRBD1 (6 bases). The CDR3 extends over 17 amino acids. CDR1 is MNHEY, CDR2 SMNVEV, per germline (reference sequence). V lost 4 bases, J lost 0 bases, and 19 bases lay in between.

This sequence joins TRBV9 and TRBJ2-7, with 12 bases aligning to TRBD2. V lost 3 bases to trimming and J lost 3 bases; unmatched junction nucleotides: 4. The CDR3 has 15 residues. The germline V gene encodes CDR1 SGDLS and CDR2 YYNGEE. Here the CDR3 reads CASSATSGSVYEQYF. Written as DNA, the CDR3 is TGTGCCAGCAGCGCGACTAGCGGGAGTGTCTACGAGCAGTACTTC.

The DNA of the CDR3 is TGTGCCAGCAGCTCCCGGACAGGGGGATTTCAGCCCCAGCATTTT. As protein: CASSSRTGGFQPQHF. The rearrangement joins TRBV7-8 to TRBJ1-5; TRBD1 matches at 10 bases. The CDR3 has 15 residues. In germline, CDR1 is SGHVS, CDR2 FQNEAQ. V lost 4 bases to trimming and J lost 6 bases; unmatched junction nucleotides: 6.